This TCR beta chain stems from a study of T cells in Graves' hyperthyroidism and ophthalmopathy. Germline V gene lookup returns CDR1 MNHNS and CDR2 SASEGT. Trimming took 5 bases from V and 8 from J; bases not matched to a gene: 14. The length of the CDR3 is 15 residues. TCR beta CDR3 regions were amplified from RNA. When the TCR CDR3 underwent first-round RT-PCR, the HTBI primer set was used. MiXCR, applied by TCRdb to the multiplex PCR reads, yields one record per CDR3 protein. Seen here are around 200,000 distinct CDR3 sequences, around 17% observed once, and the top ten hold about 45%. It was considered stable Graves' hyperthyroidism when ophthalmopathy did not progress within 18 months. Each diagnosis drew on symptoms, thyroxine, TRAb, thyroid ultrasound and orbital computed tomography findings. This sample holds PBMCs from roughly 10 ml fresh peripheral blood. This clonotype was seen many times. Antigen specificity is unknown.

Study-level points and caveats: Most thyroid clonotypes that were expanded above 0.001 also turned up in blood.

The origin of this receptor is a middle-aged man with Graves' hyperthyroidism. What was sequenced was blood. The chain uses TRBV6-1 and TRBJ1-1; TRBD1 agrees at 7 bases. CDR3 sequence (DNA): TGTGCCAGCAGTTATCCAGGTGGGACAGCAGAAGAAGCTTTCTTT. This translates into CASSYPGGTAEEAFF.